This T cell receptor beta chain is from a study of T cells after yellow fever vaccination. Study-wide background: Where fractions had low cell numbers, libraries were prepared from them with the SMART-Seq v4 Ultra Low Input RNA kit.

Synthesis of TCR cDNA relied on 5'RACE template switching, which attached a universal primer site and UMIs. TCRdb re-derived calls from the 5' RACE reads in MiXCR, one entry per CDR3 protein. The sample yields 300,000 to 350,000 distinct CDR3 sequences, under 5% seen once. Trimming took off 3 bases at V and 7 bases at J, with 13 bases between the two ends. The CDR3 is 12 amino acids. Per the germline V gene, CDR1 is GTSNPN and CDR2 is SVGIG (reference sequence). Study outcomes and limitations: Researchers noted that a small share of clonotypes showed up in both CD4 and CD8 compartments. Booster sampling recovered most clones from primary vaccination (96% CD4, approximately 90% CD8).

For this clonotype: Its antigen is still unknown.

The chain employs TRBV30 and TRBJ2-7, with D perhaps matching TRBD1 (6 bases). The clonotype comes from a man younger than 35 who received the YFV17D yellow fever vaccine. The material sequenced was PBMCs, taken 5 days after the yellow fever booster vaccination. The CDR3 region has the DNA TGTGCCTGGAGCCAGGGGACGCCGGAGCAGTACTTC. It yields the protein CAWSQGTPEQYF.